This entry describes one T cell receptor (beta chain). Its antigen is undetermined. This record belongs to a study of human T cells and chemical hapten exposure. Turning to the study itself: Sensitization applied 2% DPC to 2 cm by 2 cm of upper inner arm skin. Notes on the study in general: Unchanged with DPC sensitization were TCRs above 1 in 1000 frequency.

The CDR3 is 15 residues long. V shed 3 bases and J shed 6 bases, with 12 bases lying between them. From germline, CDR1 is KGHSH and CDR2 LQKENI. As to time point: patch test 1, 2 weeks after DPC sensitization. This sample's treatment: therapeutic diphenylcyclopropenone sensitization with weekly scalp DPC. From the RACE reads, TCRdb called clonotypes with MiXCR, one entry per CDR3 protein. The sample includes some 350,000 distinct CDR3 sequences, about 7% of them seen just once. The sequences come from whole blood, collected in connection with sensitization to the hapten diphenylcyclopropenone (DPC). This sequence was found in a woman in her late teens or twenties with alopecia areata. Some clones in this sample may be carry-over from other donors' samples. The chain has TRBV18 and TRBJ1-6; possibly TRBD1 for D (5 bases). The CDR3 DNA is TGTGCCAGCTCACCGTCCGGGACGGCTAATTCACCCCTCCACTTT. It encodes CASSPSGTANSPLHF.